This T cell receptor (beta chain) was captured by sequencing in a study of blood T cell repertoires in COVID-19. Study as a whole: Samples came from the United States, Italy and Spain, spanning acute and convalescent COVID-19. T cells, B-cell-depleted T cells, or PBMCs provided the cDNA or gDNA that served as material.

Germline loops: CDR1 MNHNS, CDR2 SASEGT. The CDR3 is made up of 20 amino acids. V was clipped by 4 bases and J by 1 base; unmatched bases: 12. Authors' data handling: Reference gene primers were amplified, and this amplification served to estimate nucleated cell counts. Here immunoSEQ multiplex PCR was the method, and the copy in TCRdb shows in-frame clones only, minus some. V, J and clone size reflect that table, while D and trimming were determined from the DNA. This table holds about 670,000 clones, approximately 90% found once. Material: peripheral blood. The V call is TRBV6-1, the J call TRBJ2-3; 15 bases are a match to TRBD2. This receptor was taken from a woman younger than 35 with acute or convalescent COVID-19. DNA of the CDR3: TGTGCCAGCAGTGGCCCATCGGGACTAGCGGGGGGTTCAGGCACAGATACGCAGTATTTT. Translation: CASSGPSGLAGGSGTDTQYF.